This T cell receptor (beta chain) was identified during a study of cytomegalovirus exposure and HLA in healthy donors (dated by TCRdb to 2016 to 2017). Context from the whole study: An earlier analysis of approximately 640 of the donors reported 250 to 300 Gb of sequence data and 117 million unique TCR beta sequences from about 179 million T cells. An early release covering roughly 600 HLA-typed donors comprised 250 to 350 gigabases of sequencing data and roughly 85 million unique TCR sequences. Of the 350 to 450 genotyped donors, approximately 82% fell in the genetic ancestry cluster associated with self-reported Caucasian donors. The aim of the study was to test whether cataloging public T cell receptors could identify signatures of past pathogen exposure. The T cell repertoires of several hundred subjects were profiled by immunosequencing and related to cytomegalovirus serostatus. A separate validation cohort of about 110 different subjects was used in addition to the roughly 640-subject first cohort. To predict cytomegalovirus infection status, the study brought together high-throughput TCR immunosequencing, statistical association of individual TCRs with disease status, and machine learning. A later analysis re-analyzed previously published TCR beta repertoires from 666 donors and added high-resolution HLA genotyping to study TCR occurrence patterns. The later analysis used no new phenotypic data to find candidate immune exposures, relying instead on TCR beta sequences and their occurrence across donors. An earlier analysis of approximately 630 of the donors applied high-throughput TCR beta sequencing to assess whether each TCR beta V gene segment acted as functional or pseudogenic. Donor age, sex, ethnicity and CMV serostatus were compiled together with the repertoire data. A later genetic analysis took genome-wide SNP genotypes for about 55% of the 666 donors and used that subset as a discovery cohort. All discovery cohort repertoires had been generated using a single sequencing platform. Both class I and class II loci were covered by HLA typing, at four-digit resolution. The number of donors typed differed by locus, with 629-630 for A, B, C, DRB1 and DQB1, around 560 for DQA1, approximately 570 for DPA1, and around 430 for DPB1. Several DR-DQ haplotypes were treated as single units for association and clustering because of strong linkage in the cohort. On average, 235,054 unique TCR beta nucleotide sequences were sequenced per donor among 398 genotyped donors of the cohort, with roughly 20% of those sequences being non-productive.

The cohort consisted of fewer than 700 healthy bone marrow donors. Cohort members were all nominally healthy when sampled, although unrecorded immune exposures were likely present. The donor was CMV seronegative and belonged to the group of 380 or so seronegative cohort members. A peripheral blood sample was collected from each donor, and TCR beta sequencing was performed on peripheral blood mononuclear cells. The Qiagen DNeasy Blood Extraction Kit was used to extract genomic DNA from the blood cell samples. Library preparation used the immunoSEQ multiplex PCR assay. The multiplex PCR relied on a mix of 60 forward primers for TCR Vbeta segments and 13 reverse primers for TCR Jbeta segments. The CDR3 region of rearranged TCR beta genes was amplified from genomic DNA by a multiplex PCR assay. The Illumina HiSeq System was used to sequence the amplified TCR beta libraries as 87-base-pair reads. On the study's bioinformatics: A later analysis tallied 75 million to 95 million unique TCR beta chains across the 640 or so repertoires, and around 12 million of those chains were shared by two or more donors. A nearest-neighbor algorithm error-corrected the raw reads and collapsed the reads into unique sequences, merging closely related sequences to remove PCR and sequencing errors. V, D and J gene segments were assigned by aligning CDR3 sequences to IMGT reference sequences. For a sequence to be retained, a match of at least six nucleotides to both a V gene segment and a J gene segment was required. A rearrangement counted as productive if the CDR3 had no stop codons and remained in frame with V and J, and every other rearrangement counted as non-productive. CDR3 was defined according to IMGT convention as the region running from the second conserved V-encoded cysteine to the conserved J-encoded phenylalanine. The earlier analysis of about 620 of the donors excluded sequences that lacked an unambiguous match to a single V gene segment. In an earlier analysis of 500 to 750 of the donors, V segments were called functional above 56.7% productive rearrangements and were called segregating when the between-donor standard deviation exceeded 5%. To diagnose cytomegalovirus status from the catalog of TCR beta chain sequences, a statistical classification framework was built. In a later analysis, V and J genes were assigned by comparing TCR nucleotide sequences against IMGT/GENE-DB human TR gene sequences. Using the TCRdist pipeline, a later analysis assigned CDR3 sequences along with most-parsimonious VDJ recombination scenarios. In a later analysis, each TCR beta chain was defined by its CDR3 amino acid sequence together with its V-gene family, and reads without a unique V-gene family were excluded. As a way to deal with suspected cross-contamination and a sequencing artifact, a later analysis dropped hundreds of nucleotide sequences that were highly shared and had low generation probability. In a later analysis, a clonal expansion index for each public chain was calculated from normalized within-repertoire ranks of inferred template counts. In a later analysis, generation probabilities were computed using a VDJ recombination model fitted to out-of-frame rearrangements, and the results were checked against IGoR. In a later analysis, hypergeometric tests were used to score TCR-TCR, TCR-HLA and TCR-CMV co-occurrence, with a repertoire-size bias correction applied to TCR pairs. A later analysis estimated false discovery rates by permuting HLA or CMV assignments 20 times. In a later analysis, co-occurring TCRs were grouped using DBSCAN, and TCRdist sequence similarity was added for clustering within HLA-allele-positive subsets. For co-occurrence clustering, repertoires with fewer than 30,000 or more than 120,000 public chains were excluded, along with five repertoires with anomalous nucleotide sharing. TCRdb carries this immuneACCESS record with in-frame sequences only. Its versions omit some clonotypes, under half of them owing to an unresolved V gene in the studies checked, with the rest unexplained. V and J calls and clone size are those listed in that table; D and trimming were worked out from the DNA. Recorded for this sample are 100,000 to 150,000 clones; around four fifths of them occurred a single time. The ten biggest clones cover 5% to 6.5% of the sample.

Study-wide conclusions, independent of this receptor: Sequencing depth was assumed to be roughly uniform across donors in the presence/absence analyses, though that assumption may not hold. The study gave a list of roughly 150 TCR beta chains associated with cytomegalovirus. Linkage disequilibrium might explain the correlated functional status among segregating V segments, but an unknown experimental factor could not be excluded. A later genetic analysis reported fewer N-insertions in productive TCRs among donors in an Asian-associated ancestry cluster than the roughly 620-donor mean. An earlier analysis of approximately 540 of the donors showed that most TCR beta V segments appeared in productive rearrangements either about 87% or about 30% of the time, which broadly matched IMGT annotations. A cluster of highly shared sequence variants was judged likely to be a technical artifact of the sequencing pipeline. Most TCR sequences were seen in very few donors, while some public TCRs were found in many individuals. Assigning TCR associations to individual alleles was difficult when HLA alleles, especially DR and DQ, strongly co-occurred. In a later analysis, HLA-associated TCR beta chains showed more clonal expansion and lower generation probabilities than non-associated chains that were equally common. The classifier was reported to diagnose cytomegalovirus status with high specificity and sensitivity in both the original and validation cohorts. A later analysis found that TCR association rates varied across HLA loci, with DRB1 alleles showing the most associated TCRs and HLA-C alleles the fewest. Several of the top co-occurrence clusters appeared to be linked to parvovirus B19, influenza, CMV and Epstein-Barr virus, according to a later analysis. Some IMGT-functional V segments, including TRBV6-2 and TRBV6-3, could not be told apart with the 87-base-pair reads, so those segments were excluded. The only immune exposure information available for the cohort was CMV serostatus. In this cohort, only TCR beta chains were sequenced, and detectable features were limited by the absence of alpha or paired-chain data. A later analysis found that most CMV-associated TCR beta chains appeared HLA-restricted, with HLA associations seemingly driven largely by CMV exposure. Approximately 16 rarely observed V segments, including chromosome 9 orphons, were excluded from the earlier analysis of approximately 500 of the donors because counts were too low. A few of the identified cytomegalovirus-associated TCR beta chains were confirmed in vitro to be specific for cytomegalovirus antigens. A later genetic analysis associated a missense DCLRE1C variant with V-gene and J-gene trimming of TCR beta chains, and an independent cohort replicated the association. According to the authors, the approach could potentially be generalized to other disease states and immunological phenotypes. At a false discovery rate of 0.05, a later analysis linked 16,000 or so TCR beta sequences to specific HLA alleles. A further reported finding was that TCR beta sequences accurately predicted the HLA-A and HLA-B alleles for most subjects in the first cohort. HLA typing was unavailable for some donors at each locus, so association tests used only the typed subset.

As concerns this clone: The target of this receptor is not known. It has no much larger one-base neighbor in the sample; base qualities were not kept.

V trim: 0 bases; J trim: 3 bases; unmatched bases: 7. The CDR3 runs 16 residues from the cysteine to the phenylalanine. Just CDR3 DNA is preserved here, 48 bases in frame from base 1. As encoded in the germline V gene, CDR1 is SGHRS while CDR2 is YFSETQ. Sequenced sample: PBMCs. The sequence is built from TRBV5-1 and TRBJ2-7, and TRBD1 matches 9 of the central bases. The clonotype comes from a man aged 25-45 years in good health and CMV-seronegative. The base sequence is TGCGCCAGCAGCTTGGGGGGACAGGGCGTTGGCTACGAGCAGTACTTC. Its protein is CASSLGGQGVGYEQYF.